Shown below are 18 T cell receptor beta chains from a single sample sequenced in a study of OX40 agonist ivuxolimab in advanced cancers. Measured with immunoSEQ multiplex PCR; TCRdb has only the in-frame clones, and not every one. The sample lists tens of thousands of clones; roughly 92% were seen once. The input for sequencing was CD4+ or CD8+ T cells sorted from blood, taken in a trial of the OX40 agonist ivuxolimab. Receptors originate from an adult with an advanced solid tumor such as melanoma, head and neck, liver or kidney cancer.

This clone was detected once. The chain carries TRBV6-1 and TRBJ2-5; D perhaps matches TRBD1 (5 bases). The CDR3 sequence is 15 residues long. Germline assignment: CDR1 MNHNS and CDR2 SASEGT. The V gene lost 5 bases and the J gene lost 2 bases, with 15 bases spanning the gap. The CDR3 loop is CASSKTAQGQETQYF. DNA for the CDR3: TGTGCCAGCAGTAAGACAGCCCAGGGTCAAGAGACCCAGTACTTC.

The chain links TRBV19 to TRBJ2-5; a weak D match, TRBD1 (8 bases). The CDR3 spans 13 residues. Germline CDR1 reads LNHDA; CDR2 reads SQIVND (reference sequence). Trimming shortened V by 5 bases and J by 5 bases, and 12 bases separated the two germline ends. The CDR3 DNA reads TGTGCCAGTAGTGAACAGGGGGGGGAGACCCAGTACTTC. The encoded protein is CASSEQGGETQYF.

This chain uses TRBV7-2 with TRBJ2-2, with 11 bases lining up with TRBD2. The CDR3 totals 16 residues. With 0 bases clipped from V and 6 bases from J, the junction kept 3 bases outside the gene matches. Germline V CDR1 and CDR2: SGHTA, FQGNSA. Here the CDR3 DNA reads TGTGCCAGCAGCTTAGCTTTGACTAGCGGGGCCGGGGAGCTGTTTTTT. This translates into CASSLALTSGAGELFF.

The gene calls are TRBV5-1 and TRBJ2-3; D is possibly TRBD1 or TRBD2 (5 bases each). V lost 0 bases, J lost 1 base, and 12 bases lay in between. Germline lookup yields CDR1 SGHRS and CDR2 YFSETQ. CDR3 length equals 16 residues. The CDR3: CASSLVGGEGTDTQYF. In DNA form, the CDR3 reads TGCGCCAGCAGCTTGGTTGGGGGTGAGGGCACAGATACGCAGTATTTT.

The chain carries TRBV7-2 and TRBJ2-5, with 7 bases that match TRBD1. V lost 5 bases, J lost 4 bases, and 10 bases stayed unmatched. The CDR3 has 15 amino acids. From germline, CDR1 is SGHTA and CDR2 FQGNSA. The DNA of the CDR3 is TGTGCCAGCAGCCTCGACAGGGATCAGGGAGAGACCCAGTACTTC. It translates to CASSLDRDQGETQYF.

The V call is TRBV29-1, the J call TRBJ2-7; a possible D gene is TRBD1 (5 bases). Germline CDR1 reads SQVTM; CDR2 reads ANQGSEA. The CDR3 runs to 11 residues. The ends were cut back, 8 bases at V and 5 bases at J, with 13 bases in the middle. In DNA, the CDR3 is TGCAGCCTATCTTGGGGCCACGAGCAGTACTTC. Amino acid sequence: CSLSWGHEQYF.

This clone was seen only a few times. The J gene is TRBJ2-7, the V gene TRBV5-1, with 7 positions matching TRBD2. This CDR3 comprises 16 residues. V gave up 4 bases and J gave up 0 bases; unmatched junction bases: 10. Germline CDR1 reads SGHRS; CDR2 reads YFSETQ. DNA for the CDR3: TGCGCCAGCAGCCCCCAGGTGGGACTAAGCTCCTACGAGCAGTACTTC. This translates into CASSPQVGLSSYEQYF.

The chain recombines TRBV9 with TRBJ2-3; weak D call: TRBD1 (5 bases). The ends were cut back, 3 bases at V and 2 bases at J, with 13 bases in the middle. The CDR3 sequence is 15 residues long. The germline gives CDR1 SGDLS, CDR2 YYNGEE. CDR3 region: CASSGDRENTDTQYF. In nucleotides, the CDR3 is TGTGCCAGCAGCGGCGACAGAGAAAACACAGATACGCAGTATTTT.

The rearrangement links TRBV11-3 to TRBJ2-7, with 10 bases lining up with TRBD2. The CDR3 is made up of 15 amino acids. The V and J ends lost 5 bases and 0 bases, in that order; junction bases with no gene match: 4. Germline CDR1 SGHNT, CDR2 YENEEA. CDR3 DNA sequence: TGTGCCAGCAGCATTAGCGGGGGGCCCTCCTACGAGCAGTACTTC. Protein product: CASSISGGPSYEQYF.

The genes are TRBV7-9 and TRBJ1-2; no reliable D call. This CDR3 comprises 13 residues. Per the germline V gene, CDR1 is SEHNR and CDR2 is FQNEAQ (reference sequence). The V end was cut by 3 bases, the J end by 8 bases, with 13 bases between. Here the CDR3 reads CASSLRPGGGYTF. Written as DNA, the CDR3 is TGTGCCAGCAGCTTGCGCCCGGGTGGCGGCTACACCTTC.

The chain combines TRBV6-5 with TRBJ1-2; D remains ambiguous. With 1 base removed from V and 4 bases from J, the gap between germline ends came to 7 bases. Germline CDR1 reads MNHEY; CDR2 reads SVGAGI. This CDR3 contains 13 residues. This CDR3 reads CASSYWGGYGYTF. The CDR3 nucleotides are TGTGCCAGCAGTTACTGGGGTGGCTATGGCTACACCTTC.

This chain joins TRBV19 and TRBJ2-2; 14 bases are a match to TRBD2. CDR1 is LNHDA, CDR2 SQIVND, per germline (reference sequence). The CDR3 runs to 17 residues. The V gene end was trimmed by 6 bases and the J gene end by 6 bases; junction bases not matched to a gene: 9. CDR3 DNA: TGTGCCAGTAGGCTCTCCGGGACTAGCGGGAGCCCCGGGGAGCTGTTTTTT. Protein sequence: CASRLSGTSGSPGELFF.

The V gene is TRBV6-6, the J gene TRBJ2-5; maybe TRBD2 (7 bases). Germline assignment: CDR1 MNHNY and CDR2 SVGAGI (reference sequence). Between the trimmed V and J ends, which lost 2 bases and 5 bases, there was a span of 12 bases. The CDR3 totals 14 residues. CDR3 loop: CASSYDRRGETQYF. The CDR3 DNA sequence: TGTGCCAGCAGTTACGACAGGCGGGGGGAGACCCAGTACTTC.

The J gene is TRBJ2-1, the V gene TRBV11-3; D remains ambiguous. The V gene lost 6 bases and the J gene lost 8 bases, with 17 bases spanning the gap. CDR3 size: 14 residues. Germline V lookup: CDR1 SGHNT, CDR2 YENEEA. The CDR3 nucleotides read TGTGCCAGCAGTCCCCTCAGGCTTGGGGATGAGCAGTTCTTC. The encoded protein is CASSPLRLGDEQFF.

The rearrangement links TRBV6-1 to TRBJ1-2, with 7 bases fitting TRBD1. Germline values: CDR1 MNHNS, CDR2 SASEGT. The CDR3 contains 15 residues. The trim removed 6 bases at V and 5 bases at J, leaving 12 bases unmatched. CDR3 bases: TGTGCCAGCAGGAGAGGACAGGTGGAGGTTTATGGCTACACCTTC. It encodes CASRRGQVEVYGYTF.

The chain is built from TRBV6-5 and TRBJ1-1; 7 bases match TRBD1. Trimming took 7 bases from V and 0 from J; bases not matched to a gene: 8. The CDR3 extends over 15 amino acids. Germline loops: CDR1 MNHEY, CDR2 SVGAGI. The CDR3 reads CASTLYRGMNTEAFF. The CDR3, as DNA: TGTGCCAGCACCCTATACAGGGGTATGAACACTGAAGCTTTCTTT.

The V and J genes are TRBV11-3 and TRBJ1-2; no reliable D call. Germline-derived CDR1 and CDR2 are SGHNT and YENEEA. CDR3 length equals 13 residues. V lost 4 bases and J 7 bases, leaving 13 bases between the germline ends. The CDR3 nucleotides read TGTGCCAGCAGCTATGACACTTCGGCTGGCTACACCTTC. Its protein product is CASSYDTSAGYTF.

The rearrangement joins TRBV5-1 to TRBJ1-4, with 7 bases aligning to TRBD1. After removal of 5 bases from V and 5 bases from J, the junction contained 9 bases not matched to a gene. Germline CDR1 SGHRS, CDR2 YFSETQ. The CDR3 contains 15 residues. The CDR3 DNA reads TGCGCCAGCAGAAGAGACGGGACAGCGAATGAAAAACTGTTTTTT. Protein: CASRRDGTANEKLFF. The complete variable domain, with remaining parts taken from reference TRBV5-1 and TRBJ1-4, reads KAGVTQTPRYLIKTRGQQVTLSCSPISGHRSVSWYQQTPGQGLQFLFEYFSETQRNKGNFPGRFSGRQFSNSRSEMNVSTLELGDSALYLCASRRDGTANEKLFFGSGTQLSVL.